Sequencing of this T cell receptor (beta chain) was carried out in a study of cytomegalovirus exposure and HLA in healthy donors. PCR was performed using 60 Vbeta and 13 Jbeta primers. Method: immunoSEQ multiplex PCR; TCRdb's copy keeps in-frame clones and lacks some. The table has approximately 160,000 clones, about 80% seen once; the top ten hold about 9.1%. The J segment lost 5 bases and the V segment lost 0 bases, leaving 13 bases of the junction unmatched. The CDR3 totals 19 residues. The germline V gene encodes CDR1 SGHTA and CDR2 FQGNSA. J is TRBJ2-1 and V is TRBV7-2, with 10 bases matching TRBD1. Sequenced input: PBMCs. This TCR was sampled from a man between 18 and 29 years old in good health and CMV-seropositive. The CDR3 DNA sequence: TGTGCCAGCAGCTTAGCGTTTTTTGGTAGACAGGGGGCCCACAATGAGCAGTTCTTC. This gives the protein CASSLAFFGRQGAHNEQFF.